These T cell receptor beta chains were read from a single sample in a study of OX40 agonist ivuxolimab in advanced cancers. Clones were read by immunoSEQ multiplex PCR, and TCRdb kept only the in-frame ones, dropping some. Here the sample spans some 74,000 clones, approximately 88% being singletons. The starting material was CD4+ or CD8+ T cells sorted from blood, obtained in a trial of the OX40 agonist ivuxolimab. The receptors shown here come from an adult with an advanced solid tumor such as melanoma, head and neck, liver or kidney cancer. Each CDR3 is given with its conserved first and last residue. Fields, in order: J gene, CDR3 length, D gene, clone size, V gene, CDR3 DNA, CDR3 protein. D genes are given only for firm matches. Size is stated for part of the rows, as once, few or many counts, or as a class when the clone is expanded.

J gene: TRBJ2-3; CDR3 length: 18; D gene: TRBD2; clone size: .; V gene: TRBV27; CDR3 DNA: TGTGCCAGCAGTTTATCCCCTGAATGGGGGAGGGCACGAGATACGCAGTATTTT; CDR3 protein: CASSLSPEWGRARDTQYF
J gene: TRBJ2-1; CDR3 length: 14; D gene: .; clone size: .; V gene: TRBV5-1; CDR3 DNA: TGCGCCAGCAGCCTAGCTCAATTTGGGAATGAGCAGTTCTTC; CDR3 protein: CASSLAQFGNEQFF
J gene: TRBJ1-6; CDR3 length: 13; D gene: TRBD1; clone size: .; V gene: TRBV28; CDR3 DNA: TGTGCCAGCGAACGGGACAGAAATTCACCCCTCCACTTT; CDR3 protein: CASERDRNSPLHF
J gene: TRBJ2-1; CDR3 length: 15; D gene: TRBD1; clone size: .; V gene: TRBV5-6; CDR3 DNA: TGTGCCAGCAGCCCCAGGACAGGGGGGTACAATGAGCAGTTCTTC; CDR3 protein: CASSPRTGGYNEQFF
J gene: TRBJ2-3; CDR3 length: 14; D gene: .; clone size: .; V gene: TRBV5-5; CDR3 DNA: TGTGCCAGCAGGCTACAAGGGAGCACAGATACGCAGTATTTT; CDR3 protein: CASRLQGSTDTQYF
J gene: TRBJ2-5; CDR3 length: 14; D gene: TRBD2; clone size: .; V gene: TRBV7-3; CDR3 DNA: TGTGCCAGCAGCTTTGGACTAGCGGTCGAGACCCAGTACTTC; CDR3 protein: CASSFGLAVETQYF
J gene: TRBJ1-3; CDR3 length: 15; D gene: TRBD1; clone size: .; V gene: TRBV10-3; CDR3 DNA: TGTGCCATCAGTGAGGTCCAGGGGGCTGGAAACACCATATATTTT; CDR3 protein: CAISEVQGAGNTIYF
J gene: TRBJ1-4; CDR3 length: 16; D gene: .; clone size: once; V gene: TRBV19; CDR3 DNA: TGTGCCAGTAGTATACAGGGTCTAGGAACTAATGAAAAACTGTTTTTT; CDR3 protein: CASSIQGLGTNEKLFF
J gene: TRBJ2-7; CDR3 length: 15; D gene: TRBD1; clone size: .; V gene: TRBV7-8; CDR3 DNA: TGTGCCAGCAGCTTCCCCACAGGGGGAATATACGAGCAGTACTTC; CDR3 protein: CASSFPTGGIYEQYF
J gene: TRBJ2-7; CDR3 length: 13; D gene: .; clone size: .; V gene: TRBV9; CDR3 DNA: TGTGCCAGCAACCCAGCAGGAGGGCACGAGCAGTACTTC; CDR3 protein: CASNPAGGHEQYF
J gene: TRBJ1-2; CDR3 length: 15; D gene: TRBD1; clone size: .; V gene: TRBV18; CDR3 DNA: TGTGCCAGCTCACCGCGCCAGGGGGTGAGCTATGGCTACACCTTC; CDR3 protein: CASSPRQGVSYGYTF
J gene: TRBJ1-2; CDR3 length: 13; D gene: .; clone size: .; V gene: TRBV19; CDR3 DNA: TGTGCCAGTAGTTTAGACAGCCCCTATGGCTACACCTTC; CDR3 protein: CASSLDSPYGYTF
J gene: TRBJ2-3; CDR3 length: 14; D gene: TRBD2; clone size: .; V gene: TRBV19; CDR3 DNA: TGTGCCAGTAGTGGACTAGCGGGCACAGATACGCAGTATTTT; CDR3 protein: CASSGLAGTDTQYF
J gene: TRBJ2-3; CDR3 length: 14; D gene: .; clone size: .; V gene: TRBV6-4; CDR3 DNA: TGTGCCAGCAGTGACGGGGGTGGGACAGATACGCAGTATTTT; CDR3 protein: CASSDGGGTDTQYF
J gene: TRBJ1-1; CDR3 length: 16; D gene: .; clone size: once; V gene: TRBV4-1; CDR3 DNA: TGCGCCAGCAGCCAGTCAGGGTCGGTAATGAACACTGAAGCTTTCTTT; CDR3 protein: CASSQSGSVMNTEAFF
J gene: TRBJ2-7; CDR3 length: 14; D gene: .; clone size: .; V gene: TRBV5-4; CDR3 DNA: TGTGCCAGCGGAGATTGGACTAAATCGGGTGAGCAGTACTTC; CDR3 protein: CASGDWTKSGEQYF
J gene: TRBJ2-1; CDR3 length: 16; D gene: .; clone size: .; V gene: TRBV7-9; CDR3 DNA: TGTGCCAGCAGCAGGCTGACCAGGACCATCTACAATGAGCAGTTCTTC; CDR3 protein: CASSRLTRTIYNEQFF
J gene: TRBJ1-3; CDR3 length: 15; D gene: TRBD1; clone size: .; V gene: TRBV18; CDR3 DNA: TGTGCCAGCTCACCTAACAGGGGAGGAGGAAACACCATATATTTT; CDR3 protein: CASSPNRGGGNTIYF
J gene: TRBJ1-2; CDR3 length: 13; D gene: .; clone size: .; V gene: TRBV7-2; CDR3 DNA: TGTGCCAGCAGCCTCGGGGCGTCGTATGGCTACACCTTC; CDR3 protein: CASSLGASYGYTF
J gene: TRBJ1-2; CDR3 length: 13; D gene: .; clone size: .; V gene: TRBV6-1; CDR3 DNA: TGTGCCAGCAGGGCCGCCGGAGCTTATGGCTACACCTTC; CDR3 protein: CASRAAGAYGYTF
J gene: TRBJ2-7; CDR3 length: 14; D gene: .; clone size: .; V gene: TRBV7-9; CDR3 DNA: TGTGCCAGCAACACAGACTCGAGCTCCTACGAGCAGTACTTC; CDR3 protein: CASNTDSSSYEQYF
J gene: TRBJ2-6; CDR3 length: 17; D gene: .; clone size: once; V gene: TRBV18; CDR3 DNA: TGTGCCAGCTCACCGCTACAGGGATCGTCTGGGGCCAACGTCCTGACTTTC; CDR3 protein: CASSPLQGSSGANVLTF
J gene: TRBJ2-1; CDR3 length: 13; D gene: .; clone size: .; V gene: TRBV29-1; CDR3 DNA: TGCAGCGTTGACAAGAGTGGGTACAATGAGCAGTTCTTC; CDR3 protein: CSVDKSGYNEQFF
J gene: TRBJ2-1; CDR3 length: 14; D gene: .; clone size: .; V gene: TRBV6-1; CDR3 DNA: TGTGCCAGCAGTCTCAGGGCCCTTACCGATGAGCAGTTCTTC; CDR3 protein: CASSLRALTDEQFF
J gene: TRBJ2-3; CDR3 length: 15; D gene: TRBD2; clone size: .; V gene: TRBV2; CDR3 DNA: TGTGCCAGCAGGGGACTAGCGGCTAGCACAGATACGCAGTATTTT; CDR3 protein: CASRGLAASTDTQYF
J gene: TRBJ2-1; CDR3 length: 15; D gene: TRBD1; clone size: .; V gene: TRBV6-5; CDR3 DNA: TGTGCCAGCAGTTACACTGGGACAGGGGGCTTTGAGCAGTTCTTC; CDR3 protein: CASSYTGTGGFEQFF
J gene: TRBJ1-5; CDR3 length: 19; D gene: .; clone size: .; V gene: TRBV27; CDR3 DNA: TGTGCCAGCAGTCGCGCCTGCCTATACGACGGACGAGGCAATCAGCCCCAGCATTTT; CDR3 protein: CASSRACLYDGRGNQPQHF
J gene: TRBJ2-2; CDR3 length: 14; D gene: .; clone size: .; V gene: TRBV30; CDR3 DNA: TGTGCCTGGATGTCGGGACTCCAATCCGGGGAGCTGTTTTTT; CDR3 protein: CAWMSGLQSGELFF
J gene: TRBJ2-5; CDR3 length: 13; D gene: .; clone size: .; V gene: TRBV30; CDR3 DNA: TGTGCCTGGAGAGGGGGGGGAGCAGAGACCCAGTACTTC; CDR3 protein: CAWRGGGAETQYF
J gene: TRBJ2-3; CDR3 length: 13; D gene: .; clone size: .; V gene: TRBV9; CDR3 DNA: TGTGCCAGCAGCGTAGCTGGATCCCGTACGCAGTATTTT; CDR3 protein: CASSVAGSRTQYF
J gene: TRBJ1-4; CDR3 length: 15; D gene: .; clone size: .; V gene: TRBV28; CDR3 DNA: TGTGCCAGCAGCAATGGGGGGGCGGTCACTGAAAAACTGTTTTTT; CDR3 protein: CASSNGGAVTEKLFF
J gene: TRBJ2-2; CDR3 length: 15; D gene: .; clone size: .; V gene: TRBV9; CDR3 DNA: TGTGCCAGCAGCGTAGCTACAGGGAACACCGGGGAGCTGTTTTTT; CDR3 protein: CASSVATGNTGELFF
J gene: TRBJ2-7; CDR3 length: 13; D gene: .; clone size: .; V gene: TRBV19; CDR3 DNA: TGTGCCAGTGTGGGGACGGGCACCTACGAGCAGTACTTC; CDR3 protein: CASVGTGTYEQYF